The 18 T cell receptor beta chains below all came from one sample that was sequenced in a study of control samples from healthy donors and cancer patients (dated by TCRdb to about 2020). Receptors were amplified or captured by the immunoSEQ multiplex PCR assay. The table was pulled from immuneACCESS by TCRdb, which kept in-frame rearrangements only. Such tables lose some clones; where checked, under half of the loss comes from unresolved V genes, and the rest has no known cause. For this sample there are a few hundred thousand clones; around 90% appear just once. The ten biggest clones cover 6% to 7% of the sample. Sequenced sample: PBMCs. The source is a man aged 40-49 years with head and neck cancer.

V is TRBV5-1 and J is TRBJ2-7, with D possibly matching TRBD1 (6 bases). Germline CDR1 and CDR2: SGHRS and YFSETQ. The V end lost 4 bases, the J end lost 5 bases, and 19 bases lay between the germline ends. CDR3 length equals 15 residues. The CDR3 spells CASSPLTGGKDEQYF. The DNA of the CDR3 is TGCGCCAGCAGCCCTCTGACAGGAGGAAAGGACGAGCAGTACTTC.

The chain combines TRBV2 with TRBJ2-7; 7 bases align to TRBD2. V was pared by 6 bases and J by 5 bases, with 10 bases of the junction left unmatched. This CDR3 is built from 14 residues. From germline, CDR1 is SNHLY and CDR2 FYNNEI. The chain's CDR3 is CASSDGAGVNEQYF. The CDR3 nucleotides read TGTGCCAGCAGCGACGGGGCGGGAGTCAACGAGCAGTACTTC.

The chain is built from TRBV6-2 or TRBV6-3 and TRBJ2-2, with 7 bases that match TRBD1. The CDR3 is 16 amino acids. CDR1 and CDR2 from the germline V gene are MNHEY and SVGEGT. The ends lost 5 bases at V and 5 bases at J; junction bases unmatched: 11. The CDR3 sequence: CASSSDREKVTGELFF. The CDR3, as DNA: TGTGCCAGCAGTAGTGACAGGGAGAAGGTGACCGGGGAGCTGTTTTTT.

The V call is TRBV30, the J call TRBJ1-5; 11 nucleotides agree with TRBD1. Germline values: CDR1 GTSNPN, CDR2 SVGIG (reference sequence). V lost 0 bases, J lost 9 bases, and 7 bases stayed unmatched. The CDR3 is 15 residues long. The CDR3 here is CAWSVRDRGDRPQHF. CDR3 in DNA: TGTGCCTGGAGTGTAAGGGACAGGGGGGATCGGCCCCAGCATTTT.

This chain uses TRBV30 with TRBJ1-1, with TRBD1 matching over 10 bases. Germline values: CDR1 GTSNPN, CDR2 SVGIG (reference sequence). With V trimmed by 8 bases and J by 4 bases, 10 bases remained unmatched. This CDR3 comprises 14 residues. The CDR3 DNA follows: TGTGCCCGCCGGGACAGGGGTTTTGTCACTGAAGCTTTCTTT. This gives the protein CARRDRGFVTEAFF. The complete variable domain, with remaining parts taken from reference TRBV30 and TRBJ1-1, reads SQTIHQWPATLVQPVGSPLSLECTVEGTSNPNLYWYRQAAGRGLQLLFYSVGIGQISSEVPQNLSASRPQDRQFILSSKKLLLSDSGFYLCARRDRGFVTEAFFGQGTRLTVV.

This clone was detected only once. V and J are TRBV20-1 and TRBJ2-3; D remains unclear. Germline V gene sequence: CDR1 DFQATT, CDR2 SNEGSKA (reference sequence). V dropped 3 bases and J dropped 1 base, with 2 bases sitting between them. CDR3 size: 11 residues. CDR3 sequence (DNA): TGCAGTGCTAGCCGCACAGATACGCAGTATTTT. Its protein product is CSASRTDTQYF.

The chain employs TRBV19 and TRBJ2-5; D is perhaps TRBD2 (7 bases). V shed 4 bases and J shed 5 bases, with 14 bases lying between them. Germline assignment: CDR1 LNHDA and CDR2 SQIVND (reference sequence). The CDR3 has 14 residues. The CDR3 reads CASSTWGGQETQYF. CDR3 nucleotide sequence: TGTGCCAGTAGTACTTGGGGGGGGCAGGAGACCCAGTACTTC.

The chain is built from TRBV6-2 or TRBV6-3 and TRBJ2-7; TRBD1 aligns across 12 bases. The V gene's germline CDR1 is MNHEY and CDR2 SVGEGT. The CDR3 has 14 amino acids. The V gene end was trimmed by 5 bases and the J gene end by 6 bases; junction bases not matched to a gene: 5. The CDR3 reads CASSPRDRGLEQYF. The CDR3 bases are TGTGCCAGCAGTCCCCGGGACAGGGGGCTCGAGCAGTACTTC.

The chain combines TRBV7-2 with TRBJ1-3; the D is unclear. From germline, CDR1 is SGHTA and CDR2 FQGNSA. The CDR3 has 14 amino acids. V dropped 4 bases and J dropped 2 bases, with 9 bases sitting between them. Written as DNA, the CDR3 is TGTGCCAGCAGCTACCTGCCCCCTGGAAACACCATATATTTT. As protein: CASSYLPPGNTIYF.

Note on this clone: The junction does not match germline at one end; this may be a read error. Other DNA sequences from this sample encode an identical CDR3 as well. J is TRBJ2-7 and V is TRBV7-9; 8 positions agree with TRBD2. Germline V gene sequence: CDR1 SEHNR, CDR2 FQNEAQ (reference sequence). This CDR3 comprises 17 residues. CDR3 sequence reads: CASSSRATSGSPYEQYF. The CDR3 DNA reads as TGTGCCAGCAGCTCTCGTGCAACTAGCGGTTCCCCCTACGAGCAGTACTTT.

Worth noting for this clone: This CDR3 fails to terminate in the conserved phenylalanine or tryptophan, so it likely reflects a read error. The J gene is TRBJ2-7, the V gene TRBV13; D gene ambiguous. This CDR3 comprises 14 residues. CDR1 PRHDT and CDR2 FYEKMQ come from the germline V gene (reference sequence). V gave up 2 bases and J gave up 2 bases, with 10 bases separating them. The CDR3, as DNA: TGTGCCAGCAGCTTAATTAATAATCCCTACGAGCAGTACCTC. It codes for CASSLINNPYEQYL.

CDR3 bases: TGCGCCAGCAGCCAGCAGGACCAAAACATTCAGTACTTC. Translating gives CASSQQDQNIQYF. This rearrangement joins TRBV5-1 to TRBJ2-4, with D hard to call. The length of the CDR3 is 13 residues. V shed 4 bases and J shed 5 bases, with 10 bases lying between them. Looked up from germline, CDR1 is SGHRS and CDR2 is YFSETQ.

This chain joins TRBV11-2 and TRBJ1-3; tentative D call: TRBD1 (5 bases). The V gene lost 3 bases and the J gene lost 3 bases, with 12 bases spanning the gap. Germline values: CDR1 SGHAT, CDR2 FQNNGV. The length of the CDR3 is 15 residues. DNA of the CDR3: TGTGCCAGCAGCTTCCTTGGGGCCATTGGAAACACCATATATTTT. Translated, it gives CASSFLGAIGNTIYF.

This chain connects TRBV7-8 to TRBJ2-7, with D perhaps matching TRBD2 (5 bases). With 8 bases removed from V and 7 bases from J, the gap between germline ends came to 27 bases. Germline CDR1 reads SGHVS; CDR2 reads FQNEAQ. The CDR3 consists of 16 residues. The CDR3 nucleotides are TGTGCCAGCTGTTTAGAGCTTTACTCACCGGAGGAGGAGCAGTACTTC. Amino acid sequence: CASCLELYSPEEEQYF.

CDR3: CASSETLRTSAGEQYF. In DNA, the CDR3 is TGTGCCAGCAGCGAGACGTTACGGACGTCGGCGGGCGAGCAGTACTTC. The gene calls are TRBV9 and TRBJ2-7; D possibly corresponds to TRBD2 (5 bases). Germline-derived CDR1 and CDR2 are SGDLS and YYNGEE. V shed 3 bases and J shed 6 bases, with 22 bases lying between them. The CDR3 runs 16 residues. The full variable domain, with the rest looked up from reference TRBV9 and TRBJ2-7, is DSGVTQTPKHLITATGQRVTLRCSPRSGDLSVYWYQQSLDQGLQFLIQYYNGEERAKGNILERFSAQQFPDLHSELNLSSLELGDSALYFCASSETLRTSAGEQYFGPGTRLTVT.

The rearrangement links TRBV7-2 to TRBJ1-2, with D possibly matching TRBD1 (5 bases). Germline V gene lookup returns CDR1 SGHTA and CDR2 FQGNSA. The CDR3 loop spans 15 amino acids. With 7 bases removed from V and 5 bases from J, the gap between germline ends came to 20 bases. This CDR3 reads CASNILWSGGYGYTF. The CDR3 coding sequence is TGTGCCAGCAACATTTTATGGTCGGGGGGATATGGCTACACCTTC.

The chain combines TRBV5-1 with TRBJ2-3; possible D gene TRBD2, 5 bases. The ends were cut back, 3 bases at V and 1 base at J, with 15 bases in the middle. CDR3 length equals 16 residues. CDR1 and CDR2 from the germline V gene are SGHRS and YFSETQ. The CDR3 DNA is TGCGCCAGCAGCTCCACCCCGGGTAGCGGCACAGATACGCAGTATTTT. This gives the protein CASSSTPGSGTDTQYF.

This chain links TRBV7-9 with TRBJ2-7; 12 bases are a match to TRBD2. Germline V gene lookup returns CDR1 SEHNR and CDR2 FQNEAQ (reference sequence). The CDR3 runs to 19 residues. V gave up 5 bases and J gave up 5 bases; unmatched junction bases: 19. The CDR3 sequence is CASSPYWTSGKRGRDEQYF. DNA of the CDR3: TGTGCCAGCAGCCCCTACTGGACTAGCGGGAAGAGGGGCCGTGACGAGCAGTACTTC.